Presented here are 5 T cell receptor beta chains from one specimen sequenced in a study of brain T cells in children with intractable seizures. Only in-frame clones appear in the TCRdb table, and some are missing; sequencing was by immunoSEQ multiplex PCR. The sample contains 70,000 to 90,000 clones, about 92% of which appear only once. The sample was peripheral blood, taken at surgery. All receptors come from a boy younger than two with tuberous sclerosis and intractable seizures.

V and J are TRBV5-1 and TRBJ1-2; D remains unclear. The CDR3 extends over 12 amino acids. Germline CDR1 is SGHRS and CDR2 is YFSETQ. The V and J ends lost 4 bases and 8 bases respectively, with 12 bases between them. CDR3 loop: CASSVEGRGYTF. The DNA for the CDR3 is TGCGCCAGCAGCGTTGAGGGAAGAGGCTACACCTTC.

The chain combines TRBV19 with TRBJ1-5; possible D gene TRBD1, 6 bases. The CDR3 is 14 amino acids. The V end lost 5 bases, the J end lost 7 bases, and 15 bases lay between the germline ends. Germline V lookup: CDR1 LNHDA, CDR2 SQIVND (reference sequence). The CDR3 bases are TGTGCCAGTAGTGACACAGGGATTTACCAGCCCCAGCATTTT. This codes for CASSDTGIYQPQHF.

This chain links TRBV30 with TRBJ1-5; TRBD1 is a possible D gene (5 bases). Germline V gives CDR1 GTSNPN, CDR2 SVGIG (reference sequence). The CDR3 extends over 13 amino acids. The V end was cut by 2 bases, the J end by 7 bases, with 12 bases between. DNA for the CDR3: TGTGCCTGGAGTATCGGGGCAGGGCAGCCCCAGCATTTT. Translation gives CAWSIGAGQPQHF.

CDR3 sequence (DNA): TGTGCCATCCGGGACAGGGGGTTCTACGAGCAGTACTTC. Residues: CAIRDRGFYEQYF. The chain links TRBV10-3 to TRBJ2-7; 11 bases are shared with TRBD1. Germline-derived CDR1 and CDR2 are ENHRY and SYGVKD. The CDR3 has 13 residues. The V and J ends lost 8 bases and 3 bases, in that order; junction bases with no gene match: 3.

This chain joins TRBV4-1 and TRBJ2-7; TRBD2 aligns across 12 bases. This CDR3 comprises 15 residues. Germline V CDR1 and CDR2: MGHRA, YSYEKL. The junction had 1 base not matched to a gene; V was cut back by 1 base and J by 3 bases. CDR3 amino acids: CASSQGTSGIYEQYF. CDR3 nucleotide sequence: TGCGCCAGCAGCCAAGGGACTAGCGGGATCTACGAGCAGTACTTC.